The clone carrying this TCR beta chain was observed a single time. TCRdb keeps only in-frame clones here, not all; method: immunoSEQ multiplex PCR. The sample lists roughly 72,000 clones; around four fifths were seen once. V was pared by 2 bases and J by 0 bases, with 12 bases between. Germline V CDR1 and CDR2: MNHEY, SMNVEV (reference sequence). The length of the CDR3 is 16 residues. This entry comes from a study of T cell clones after liver transplantation. Study information: TCRbeta sequencing after a pre-transplant mixed lymphocyte reaction identified graft-donor-reactive clones, later tracked in post-transplant blood. As an antigen-independent comparator, third-party-reactive TCRbeta sequences came from pre-transplant mixed lymphocyte reactions.

The sample here was CD4+ T cells from blood, taken about 50 months after liver transplant. The chain links TRBV27 to TRBJ2-3; TRBD1 or TRBD2 may be the D gene (6 bases each). This TCR was recovered from a human patient who received a liver transplant. Some T cells may have come from the graft donor. The CDR3 is CASSLRGGPSTDTQYF. Here the CDR3 DNA reads TGTGCCAGCAGTTTACGTGGGGGGCCGAGCACAGATACGCAGTATTTT.